The 3 T cell receptor gamma chains below all came from one sample that was sequenced in a study of fetal and pediatric gammadelta thymocytes. Fetal thymuses came from elective pregnancy terminations at about 14 to 22 weeks gestation. TCRdb reanalysed the reads via CATT. The data contain around 540 gamma-chain clones, 4% to 5% of them singletons. Sequenced sample: non-Vgamma9Vdelta2 gamma-delta T cells from the thymus. Subset denoted: CD3+gammadeltaTCR+ thymocytes not co-expressing Vgamma9 and Vdelta2. The receptors stem from a human fetus.

This clone is classed as large. The genes are TRGV8 and TRGJP1. The germline V gene has CDR1 VENAVY and CDR2 YDSYNSRV. The J segment lost 1 base and the V segment lost 3 bases, leaving 2 bases of the junction unmatched. The CDR3 contains 14 residues. CDR3 sequence: CATWDFTTGWFKIF. The CDR3 nucleotides are TGTGCCACCTGGGATTTTACCACTGGTTGGTTCAAGATATTT.

In the case of this clone: A far more abundant clone sits one base away, making this likely a read error. A V gene of TRGV8 was called, but no J gene was assigned. The CDR3 covers 15 residues. Germline CDR1 and CDR2: VENAVY and YDSYNSRV. DNA for the CDR3: TGTGCCACCTGGGATAGGATTGACACTGGTTGGTTGAAGATATTT. Protein product: CATWDRIDTGWLKIF.

By proportion, this clone is medium-sized (0.01 to 0.1%). With a much larger clone just one base away, this may be a read error. This rearrangement joins TRGV3 to TRGJP1. The germline V gene has CDR1 VTNTFY and CDR2 YDVSTARD (reference sequence). The CDR3 has 12 amino acids. V lost 3 bases and J lost 6; bases outside the gene matches: 1. In DNA form, the CDR3 reads TGTGCCACCTGGGACCCTGGTTGGTTCAAGATATTT. Amino acid sequence: CATWDPGWFKIF.